What follows are 8 T cell receptor beta chains derived from one specimen sequenced in a study of blood T cell repertoires in COVID-19. Produced via immunoSEQ multiplex PCR; TCRdb's table is partial and in-frame only. Of approximately 80,000 clones detected, about 86% appear once; the ten largest clones hold 44%. Sequencing was performed on peripheral blood. The receptor set was obtained from a man of 80 years or more with acute or convalescent COVID-19.

The chain recombines TRBV19 with TRBJ2-3; tentatively, D is TRBD1 (6 bases). Germline CDR1 is LNHDA and CDR2 is SQIVND (reference sequence). The CDR3 runs 16 residues. The V end was cut by 7 bases, the J end by 1 base, with 18 bases between. The DNA of the CDR3 is TGTGCCAGTACCGCCGGCCGAGCAGGGGGCACAGATACGCAGTATTTT. Protein: CASTAGRAGGTDTQYF.

This rearrangement joins TRBV6-2 or TRBV6-3 to TRBJ2-3, with D maybe TRBD2 (5 bases). The CDR3 totals 13 residues. Germline CDR1 reads MNHEY; CDR2 reads SVGEGT. With 6 bases removed from V and 3 bases from J, the gap between germline ends came to 10 bases. The CDR3 spells CASSSGETDTQYF. The CDR3 coding sequence is TGTGCCAGCAGCTCCGGGGAGACAGATACGCAGTATTTT.

The J gene is TRBJ2-3, the V gene TRBV21-1; no DNA check was done on the table's D call, TRBD2. TRBV21-1 is deemed a pseudogene. The CDR3 length is 16 residues. CDR3 DNA: TGTGCCAGCAGCAAAGCGGGAGCGGAGCGCACAGATACGCAGTATTTT. Translation: CASSKAGAERTDTQYF.

In this sample, this clone turned up once. The sample carries other DNA sequences with the same CDR3. The chain has TRBV18 and TRBJ2-7, with a possible D match to TRBD1 (6 bases). The CDR3 consists of 14 residues. V shed 1 base and J shed 2 bases, with 9 bases lying between them. CDR1 is KGHSH, CDR2 LQKENI, per germline. Here the CDR3 DNA reads TGTGCCAGCTCACCACGGCAGGGGCCCTACGAGCAGTACTTC. Encoded protein: CASSPRQGPYEQYF.

The chain has TRBV6-1 and TRBJ2-7; the D gene is possibly TRBD1 (8 bases). The ends were cut back, 4 bases at V and 1 base at J, with 17 bases in the middle. Germline loops: CDR1 MNHNS, CDR2 SASEGT. The CDR3 loop spans 16 amino acids. The CDR3 sequence is CASSGSHRGGSYEQYF. In DNA, the CDR3 is TGTGCCAGCAGTGGTAGTCACAGGGGGGGATCCTACGAGCAGTACTTC.

Here the CDR3 reads CASGDGQGWETQYF. As DNA, the CDR3 is TGTGCCAGTGGGGACGGACAGGGCTGGGAGACCCAGTACTTC. The chain employs TRBV5-6 and TRBJ2-5; 8 bases match TRBD1. Per germline, CDR1 SGHDT and CDR2 YYEEEE. After removal of 8 bases from V and 5 bases from J, the junction contained 11 bases not matched to a gene. This CDR3 is built from 14 residues.

In its sample, this clone was seen a few times. The chain links TRBV28 to TRBJ2-6, with 8 bases lining up with TRBD2. The CDR3 runs to 13 residues. Looked up from germline, CDR1 is MDHEN and CDR2 is SYDVKM. The V segment lost 11 bases and the J segment 2 bases; nucleotides outside the gene matches: 2. The DNA for the CDR3 is TGTGCCGGCGGGGGGCCTGGGGCCAACGTCCTGACTTTC. It translates to CAGGGPGANVLTF.

V usage is TRBV6-1 and J usage is TRBJ2-7, with TRBD2 matching 11 bases. This CDR3 comprises 15 residues. V lost 1 base to trimming and J lost 4 bases; unmatched junction nucleotides: 3. Germline values: CDR1 MNHNS, CDR2 SASEGT. Here the CDR3 reads CASSEGTSGGYEQYF. As DNA, the CDR3 is TGTGCCAGCAGTGAAGGAACTAGCGGGGGATACGAGCAGTACTTC.